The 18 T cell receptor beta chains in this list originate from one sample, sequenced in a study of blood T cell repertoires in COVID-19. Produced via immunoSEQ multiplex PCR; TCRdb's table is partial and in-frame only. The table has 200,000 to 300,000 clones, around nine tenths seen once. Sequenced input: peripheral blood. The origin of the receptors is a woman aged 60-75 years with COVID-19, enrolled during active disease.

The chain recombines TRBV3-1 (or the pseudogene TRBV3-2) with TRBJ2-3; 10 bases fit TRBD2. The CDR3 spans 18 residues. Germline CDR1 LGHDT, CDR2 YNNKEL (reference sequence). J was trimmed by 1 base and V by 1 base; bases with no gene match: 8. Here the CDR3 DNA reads TGTGCCAGCAGCCAAGTAAGCGGGAGGGCCTGGGGCACAGATACGCAGTATTTT. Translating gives CASSQVSGRAWGTDTQYF.

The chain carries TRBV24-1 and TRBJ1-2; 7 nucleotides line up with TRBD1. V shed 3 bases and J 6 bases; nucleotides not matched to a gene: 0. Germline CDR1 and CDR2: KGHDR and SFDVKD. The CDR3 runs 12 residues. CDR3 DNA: TGTGCCACCAGTGATACAGGGGATGGCTACACCTTC. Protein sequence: CATSDTGDGYTF.

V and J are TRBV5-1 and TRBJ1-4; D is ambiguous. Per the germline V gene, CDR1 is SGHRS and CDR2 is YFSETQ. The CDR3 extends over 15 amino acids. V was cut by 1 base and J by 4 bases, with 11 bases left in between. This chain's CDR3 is CASSLTGAGNEKLFF. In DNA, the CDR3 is TGCGCCAGCAGCTTGACCGGAGCGGGTAATGAAAAACTGTTTTTT.

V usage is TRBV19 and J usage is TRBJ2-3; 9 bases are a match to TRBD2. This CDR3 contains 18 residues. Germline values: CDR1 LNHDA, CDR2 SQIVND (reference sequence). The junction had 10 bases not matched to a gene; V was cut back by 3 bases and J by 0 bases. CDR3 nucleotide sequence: TGTGCCAGTAGTATCAAAAAAGGACTAGCGCCTAGCACAGATACGCAGTATTTT. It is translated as CASSIKKGLAPSTDTQYF.

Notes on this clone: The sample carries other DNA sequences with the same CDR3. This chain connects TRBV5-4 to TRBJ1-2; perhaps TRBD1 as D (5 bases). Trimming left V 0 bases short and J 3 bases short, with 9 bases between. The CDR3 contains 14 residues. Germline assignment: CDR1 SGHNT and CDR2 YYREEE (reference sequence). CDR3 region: CASSLAQADYGYTF. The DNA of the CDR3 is TGTGCCAGCAGCTTGGCACAGGCCGACTATGGCTACACCTTC. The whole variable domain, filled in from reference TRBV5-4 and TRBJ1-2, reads ETGVTQSPTHLIKTRGQQVTLRCSSQSGHNTVSWYQQALGQGPQFIFQYYREEENGRGNFPPRFSGLQFPNYSSELNVNALELDDSALYLCASSLAQADYGYTFGSGTRLTVV.

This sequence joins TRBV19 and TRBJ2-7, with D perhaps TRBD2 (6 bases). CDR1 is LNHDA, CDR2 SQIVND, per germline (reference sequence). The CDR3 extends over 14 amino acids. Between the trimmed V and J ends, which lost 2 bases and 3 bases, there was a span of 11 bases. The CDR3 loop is CASSIWQGGYEQYF. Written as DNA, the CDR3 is TGTGCCAGTAGTATATGGCAGGGAGGCTACGAGCAGTACTTC.

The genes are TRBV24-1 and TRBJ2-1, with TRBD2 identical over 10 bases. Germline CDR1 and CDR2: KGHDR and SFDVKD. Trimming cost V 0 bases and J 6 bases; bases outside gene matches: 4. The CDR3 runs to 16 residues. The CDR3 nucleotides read TGTGCCACCAGTGATTTGGGGACTAGCGAGTCCAATGAGCAGTTCTTC. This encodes CATSDLGTSESNEQFF.

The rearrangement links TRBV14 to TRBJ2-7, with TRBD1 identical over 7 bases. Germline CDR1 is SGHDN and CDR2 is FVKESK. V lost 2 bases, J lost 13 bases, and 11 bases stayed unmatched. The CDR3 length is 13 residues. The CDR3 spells CASSQQVGQAYYF. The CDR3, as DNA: TGTGCCAGCAGCCAACAAGTTGGACAGGCTTATTACTTC.

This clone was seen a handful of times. CDR3 coding DNA: TGCAGCGCACGAGAGCGGGAGTCATACAATGAGCAGTTCTTC. This encodes CSARERESYNEQFF. J is TRBJ2-1 and V is TRBV29-1; 8 bases agree with TRBD2. The CDR3 sequence is 14 residues long. CDR1 and CDR2 (germline): SQVTM, ANQGSEA. Germline trimming cut 7 bases from V and 4 bases from J; bases unmatched to any gene: 9.

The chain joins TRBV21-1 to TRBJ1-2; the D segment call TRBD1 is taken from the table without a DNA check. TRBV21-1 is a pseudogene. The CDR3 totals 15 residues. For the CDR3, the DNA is TGTGCCAGCAGCAAGGGGGCTATATCTAACTATGGCTACACCTTC. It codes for CASSKGAISNYGYTF.

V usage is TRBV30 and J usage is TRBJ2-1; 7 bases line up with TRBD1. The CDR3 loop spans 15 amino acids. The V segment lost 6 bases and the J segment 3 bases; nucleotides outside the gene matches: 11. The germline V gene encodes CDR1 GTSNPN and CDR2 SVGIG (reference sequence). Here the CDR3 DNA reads TGTGCCTGTAAAAGGGGGCTAACTGTCTACAATGAGCAGTTCTTC. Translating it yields CACKRGLTVYNEQFF.

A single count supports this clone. CDR3 nucleotides: TGTGCCACCAGCAGAGAGGGCACCCCCCAGGGGTATGGCTACACCTTC. It is translated as CATSREGTPQGYGYTF. The rearrangement joins TRBV15 to TRBJ1-2; maybe TRBD1 (6 bases). CDR3 length: 16 residues. Germline CDR1 reads LNHNV; CDR2 reads YYDKDF (reference sequence). Trimming took off 0 bases at V and 5 bases at J, with 16 bases between the two ends.

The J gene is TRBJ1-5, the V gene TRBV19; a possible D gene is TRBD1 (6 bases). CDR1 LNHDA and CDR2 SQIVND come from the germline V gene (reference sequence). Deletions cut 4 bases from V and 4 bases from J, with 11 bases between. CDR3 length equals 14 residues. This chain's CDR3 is CASSTRGQNQPQHF. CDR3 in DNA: TGTGCCAGTAGTACCCGGGGACAAAATCAGCCCCAGCATTTT.

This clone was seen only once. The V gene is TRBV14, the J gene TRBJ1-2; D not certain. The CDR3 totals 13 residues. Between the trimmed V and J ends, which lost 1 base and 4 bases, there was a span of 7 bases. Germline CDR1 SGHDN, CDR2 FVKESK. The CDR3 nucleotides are TGTGCCAGCAGCCAAGTGAGGGCCTATGGCTACACCTTC. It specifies CASSQVRAYGYTF.

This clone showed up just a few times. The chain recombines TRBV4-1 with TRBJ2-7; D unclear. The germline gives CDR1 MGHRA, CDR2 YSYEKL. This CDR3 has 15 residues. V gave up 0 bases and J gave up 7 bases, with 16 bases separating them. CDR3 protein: CASSQDPPGLWEQYF. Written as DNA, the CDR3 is TGCGCCAGCAGCCAAGACCCCCCAGGCCTTTGGGAGCAGTACTTC.

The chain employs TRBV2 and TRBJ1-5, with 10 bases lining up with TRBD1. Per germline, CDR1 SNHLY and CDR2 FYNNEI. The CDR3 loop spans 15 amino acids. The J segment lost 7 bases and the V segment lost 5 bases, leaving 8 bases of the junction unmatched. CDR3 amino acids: CASSFGTGAGQPQHF. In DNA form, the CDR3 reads TGTGCCAGCAGTTTTGGGACAGGGGCCGGACAGCCCCAGCATTTT.

The DNA of the CDR3 is TGTGCCAGCAGCCAATCAAGGGGCGGGAGGGCCCTCTACAATGAGCAGTTCTTC. Amino acids: CASSQSRGGRALYNEQFF. V usage is TRBV27 and J usage is TRBJ2-1, with 9 bases that match TRBD2. Germline assignment: CDR1 MNHEY and CDR2 SMNVEV (reference sequence). The V segment lost 6 bases and the J segment 3 bases; nucleotides outside the gene matches: 15. The CDR3 has 18 residues.

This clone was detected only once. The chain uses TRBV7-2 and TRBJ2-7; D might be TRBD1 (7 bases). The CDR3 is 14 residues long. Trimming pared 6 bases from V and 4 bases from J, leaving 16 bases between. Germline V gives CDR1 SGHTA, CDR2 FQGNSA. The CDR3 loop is CASRPQAGGYEQYF. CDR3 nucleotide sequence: TGTGCCAGCAGACCCCAGGCAGGGGGGTACGAGCAGTACTTC. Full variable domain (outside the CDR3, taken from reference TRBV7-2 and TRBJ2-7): GAGVSQSPSNKVTEKGKDVELRCDPISGHTALYWYRQSLGQGLEFLIYFQGNSAPDKSGLPSDRFSAERTGGSVSTLTIQRTQQEDSAVYLCASRPQAGGYEQYFGPGTRLTVT.